This entry features one T cell receptor beta chain sequence. Antigen specificity is unknown. V was pared by 1 base and J by 0 bases, with 16 bases between. The CDR3 is made up of 18 amino acids. In germline, CDR1 is SGHVS, CDR2 FNYEAQ. These data originate in a study of T cells in Graves' hyperthyroidism and ophthalmopathy. RNA transcripts yielded amplified TCR beta CDR3 regions. With the HTBI primer set, the TCR CDR3 went through a first round of RT-PCR. TCRdb reprocessed the multiplex PCR reads via MiXCR and lists one record per CDR3 protein. This sample yields over 700,000 distinct CDR3 sequences, of which 35% are seen a single time; 31% belongs to the top ten. General study results and limits: Ophthalmopathy was separated from stable hyperthyroidism by a 13 V-J model.

Hyperthyroidism of Graves' type that showed no ophthalmopathy progression within 18 months was stable. The chain couples TRBV7-6 to TRBJ1-3, with D unresolved. The specimen sequenced was blood. This sequence was found in a woman aged 40 to 55 with Graves' hyperthyroidism. The CDR3 DNA reads TGTGCCAGCAGCTTAGTGAGCGGGTCAGGCCCCTCTGGAAACACCATATATTTT. Its translation: CASSLVSGSGPSGNTIYF.